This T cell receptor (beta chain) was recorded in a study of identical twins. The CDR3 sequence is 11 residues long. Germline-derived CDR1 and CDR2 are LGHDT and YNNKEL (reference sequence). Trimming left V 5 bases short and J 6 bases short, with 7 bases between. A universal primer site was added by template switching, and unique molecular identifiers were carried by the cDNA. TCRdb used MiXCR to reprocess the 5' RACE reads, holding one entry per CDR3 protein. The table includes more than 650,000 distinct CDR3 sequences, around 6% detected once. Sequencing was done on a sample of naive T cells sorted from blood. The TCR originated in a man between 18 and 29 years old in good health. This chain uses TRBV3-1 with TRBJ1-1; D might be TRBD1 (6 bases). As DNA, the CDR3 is TGTGCCAGCAGCGGGACATCTGAAGCTTTCTTT. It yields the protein CASSGTSEAFF. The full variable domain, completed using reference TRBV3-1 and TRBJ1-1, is DTAVSQTPKYLVTQMGNDKSIKCEQNLGHDTMYWYKQDSKKFLKIMFSYNNKELIINETVPNRFSPKSPDKAHLNLHINSLELGDSAVYFCASSGTSEAFFGQGTRLTVV.